The 22 T cell receptor beta chains in this list originate from one sample, sequenced in a study of T cell changes during pregnancy in multiple sclerosis. Clones were read by immunoSEQ multiplex PCR, and TCRdb kept only the in-frame ones, dropping some. The repertoire holds approximately 100,000 clones, with 92% as singletons. This specimen consisted of peripheral blood, obtained after pregnancy. All receptors come from a female donor in good health, enrolled as a control in a pregnancy study.

This chain joins TRBV21-1 and TRBJ1-1; the table's D call of TRBD1 was not tested on the DNA. TRBV21-1 is noted as a pseudogene. This CDR3 spans 15 amino acids. CDR3 bases: TGTGCCAGCAGCAACCCCGGGACAGGGAACACTGAAGCTTTCTTT. Translation: CASSNPGTGNTEAFF.

The chain is built from TRBV6-1 and TRBJ2-5; TRBD1 might be the D (5 bases). Trimming removed 5 bases from V and 1 base from J, with 11 bases in between. The CDR3 is made up of 14 amino acids. Germline-derived CDR1 and CDR2 are MNHNS and SASEGT. The CDR3 here is CASSHRTIQETQYF. The CDR3 DNA reads as TGTGCCAGCAGTCATCGGACAATCCAAGAGACCCAGTACTTC.

As concerns this clone: Other DNA sequences within the sample encode an identical CDR3. J is TRBJ2-7 and V is TRBV11-2; D call uncertain. This CDR3 is built from 12 residues. CDR1 is SGHAT, CDR2 FQNNGV, per germline. V lost 5 bases and J lost 0, with 5 bases in between. CDR3 amino acids: CASSPSSYEQYF. The CDR3 bases are TGTGCCAGCAGCCCCAGCTCCTACGAGCAGTACTTC.

The chain recombines TRBV5-1 with TRBJ1-2, with 7 bases lining up with TRBD1. Germline V gene lookup returns CDR1 SGHRS and CDR2 YFSETQ. The CDR3 consists of 15 residues. Trimming cost V 4 bases and J 8 bases; bases outside gene matches: 14. DNA of the CDR3: TGCGCCAGCAGCCTCTGGACAGGTGACAGTTCGGGCTACACCTTC. This sequence encodes CASSLWTGDSSGYTF.

The V call is TRBV5-1, the J call TRBJ1-1; no reliable D call. V was clipped by 1 base and J by 1 base, with 8 bases between them. Germline CDR1 is SGHRS and CDR2 is YFSETQ. CDR3 length equals 14 residues. The CDR3 bases are TGCGCCAGCAGCTTGCTGCAGTCGAACACTGAAGCTTTCTTT. Encoded protein: CASSLLQSNTEAFF.

The gene calls are TRBV10-3 and TRBJ2-7; D possibly corresponds to TRBD1 (6 bases). V was pared by 0 bases and J by 6 bases, with 12 bases between. The CDR3 runs 14 residues. Germline CDR1 is ENHRY and CDR2 is SYGVKD. CDR3 sequence: CAISESRGSGEQYF. The CDR3 bases are TGTGCCATCAGTGAGTCGAGGGGGAGCGGCGAGCAGTACTTC.

The gene calls are TRBV4-1 and TRBJ1-2, with D maybe TRBD1 (5 bases). The V and J ends lost 0 bases and 1 base respectively, with 21 bases between them. Germline CDR1 reads MGHRA; CDR2 reads YSYEKL. The CDR3 consists of 19 residues. CDR3 in amino acids: CASSQDWGGGGALNYGYTF. The CDR3 DNA is TGCGCCAGCAGCCAAGATTGGGGGGGTGGGGGTGCCCTTAACTATGGCTACACCTTC.

The chain couples TRBV6-1 to TRBJ2-7; D is perhaps TRBD2 (6 bases). Trimming left V 2 bases short and J 4 bases short, with 15 bases between. CDR1 is MNHNS, CDR2 SASEGT, per germline. The CDR3 extends over 15 amino acids. CDR3 DNA: TGTGCCAGCAGTGAATTTGGCGGGATGGGGTACGAGCAGTACTTC. It encodes CASSEFGGMGYEQYF.

The rearrangement links TRBV12-5 to TRBJ2-1; TRBD1 agrees at 9 bases. The J segment lost 3 bases and the V segment lost 1 base, leaving 7 bases of the junction unmatched. This CDR3 is built from 17 residues. The germline CDR1 and CDR2 sequences are LGHNT and FRNRAP. The CDR3 sequence is CASGLARGDRDYNEQFF. The CDR3 DNA is TGTGCTAGTGGTTTGGCTCGGGGGGACAGGGACTACAATGAGCAGTTCTTC. The whole variable domain, filled in from reference TRBV12-5 and TRBJ2-1, reads DARVTQTPRHKVTEMGQEVTMRCQPILGHNTVFWYRQTMMQGLELLAYFRNRAPLDDSGMPKDRFSAEMPDATLATLKIQPSEPRDSAVYFCASGLARGDRDYNEQFFGPGTRLTVL.

The chain combines TRBV5-6 with TRBJ2-5, with 10 bases matching TRBD2. TRBJ2-7 explains the end of the DNA better; the J call may be wrong. The CDR3 extends over 15 amino acids. Per germline, CDR1 SGHDT and CDR2 YYEEEE. The CDR3 loop is CASSGGLAATYEQYF. The CDR3 DNA reads TGTGCCAGCAGCGGTGGACTAGCGGCAACCTACGAGCAGTACTTC.

The chain combines TRBV7-9 with TRBJ2-6, with a weak D call TRBD1 (6 bases). CDR1 is SEHNR and CDR2 is FQNEAQ in the germline V gene (reference sequence). The CDR3 contains 18 residues. V lost 0 bases to trimming and J lost 0 bases, with 12 bases between them. The CDR3 nucleotides read TGTGCCAGCAGCTTAGCTACAGGGATAGACTCTGGGGCCAACGTCCTGACTTTC. As protein: CASSLATGIDSGANVLTF.

This chain links TRBV28 with TRBJ1-5; D gene ambiguous. V was trimmed by 7 bases and J by 6 bases, leaving 10 bases between them. The CDR3 sequence is 12 residues long. CDR1 and CDR2 from the germline V gene are MDHEN and SYDVKM. The CDR3 nucleotides are TGTGCCAGCACCCGCGGAGGTCAGCCCCAGCATTTT. Translated, it gives CASTRGGQPQHF. The full variable domain, with the rest looked up from reference TRBV28 and TRBJ1-5, is DVKVTQSSRYLVKRTGEKVFLECVQDMDHENMFWYRQDPGLGLRLIYFSYDVKMKEKGDIPEGYSVSREKKERFSLILESASTNQTSMYLCASTRGGQPQHFGDGTRLSIL.

This chain links TRBV27 with TRBJ1-2; D not resolved. Germline V CDR1 and CDR2: MNHEY, SMNVEV (reference sequence). V was cut by 4 bases and J by 2 bases, with 14 bases left in between. This CDR3 is built from 15 residues. CDR3 in DNA: TGTGCCAGCAGTTCCCCCTCCGAGGGAAACTATGGCTACACCTTC. This sequence encodes CASSSPSEGNYGYTF.

This clone has more than one count but fewer than ten. The chain employs TRBV6-5 and TRBJ2-7, with D possibly TRBD1 on 5 matching bases. Trimming pared 5 bases from V and 2 bases from J, leaving 13 bases between. From germline, CDR1 is MNHEY and CDR2 SVGAGI. CDR3 length: 14 amino acids. CDR3 sequence reads: CASSGVTGAYEQYF. The CDR3 DNA reads TGTGCCAGCAGTGGGGTAACAGGAGCCTACGAGCAGTACTTC.

This clone showed up many times. The J gene is TRBJ1-1, the V gene TRBV4-1, with D unresolved. CDR3 length: 15 amino acids. Germline V CDR1 and CDR2: MGHRA, YSYEKL. V gave up 0 bases and J gave up 4 bases, with 12 bases separating them. The CDR3 loop is CASSQDLIIGTEAFF. CDR3 in DNA: TGCGCCAGCAGCCAAGATCTAATCATCGGCACTGAAGCTTTCTTT.

The chain is built from TRBV5-4 and TRBJ2-5; TRBD2 is a possible D gene (6 bases). Trimming took off 1 base at V and 5 bases at J, with 12 bases between the two ends. This CDR3 is 14 amino acids long. The germline V gene encodes CDR1 SGHNT and CDR2 YYREEE (reference sequence). The CDR3 sequence: CASSLRRAGETQYF. The DNA for the CDR3 is TGTGCCAGCAGCTTGAGGCGGGCGGGGGAGACCCAGTACTTC.

The rearrangement uses TRBV5-1 and TRBJ2-3, with TRBD2 matching 13 bases. CDR3 size: 16 residues. CDR1 and CDR2 (germline): SGHRS, YFSETQ. Trimming removed 4 bases from V and 4 bases from J; junction bases left unmatched: 6. The CDR3 nucleotides read TGCGCCAGCAGCACGGGACTAGCGGGACCCGCAGATACGCAGTATTTT. Translated: CASSTGLAGPADTQYF.

The chain is built from TRBV10-3 and TRBJ2-1; TRBD2 is a possible D gene (5 bases). The CDR3 length is 17 residues. The germline V gene has CDR1 ENHRY and CDR2 SYGVKD. The V end lost 6 bases, the J end lost 2 bases, and 20 bases lay between the germline ends. The CDR3 DNA reads TGTGCCATCAGCCCATCTGCGGCGGTCGGGGCCTACAATGAGCAGTTCTTC. This gives the protein CAISPSAAVGAYNEQFF.

This sequence joins TRBV11-1 and TRBJ1-2; maybe TRBD1 (6 bases). The CDR3 extends over 13 amino acids. The germline gives CDR1 SGHAT, CDR2 FQDESV (reference sequence). The V gene lost 3 bases and the J gene lost 8 bases, with 13 bases spanning the gap. The CDR3 DNA sequence: TGTGCCAGCAGCTTCAACAGGGCGATGGGCTACACCTTC. Its translation: CASSFNRAMGYTF.

The V and J genes are TRBV6-5 and TRBJ1-1; D is perhaps TRBD1 (5 bases). Per the germline V gene, CDR1 is MNHEY and CDR2 is SVGAGI. The length of the CDR3 is 13 residues. The V end lost 2 bases, the J end lost 7 bases, and 11 bases lay between the germline ends. The CDR3 region has the DNA TGTGCCAGCAGTTACGGGACTGCTGATGAAGCTTTCTTT. Amino acids: CASSYGTADEAFF.

V usage is TRBV11-3 and J usage is TRBJ2-7; TRBD1 matches 11 bases. Germline CDR1 is SGHNT and CDR2 is YENEEA. V shed 5 bases and J 2 bases; nucleotides not matched to a gene: 2. The CDR3 contains 14 residues. CDR3 nucleotide sequence: TGTGCCAGCAGCGGGACAGGGGGTACCTACGAGCAGTACTTC. Protein sequence: CASSGTGGTYEQYF.

This rearrangement joins TRBV5-4 to TRBJ2-3; the D gene is possibly TRBD2 (5 bases). Per germline, CDR1 SGHNT and CDR2 YYREEE (reference sequence). The V gene lost 2 bases and the J gene lost 0 bases, with 7 bases spanning the gap. The CDR3 has 14 residues. The CDR3 is CASSFTGSTDTQYF. The CDR3 nucleotides are TGTGCCAGCAGCTTCACGGGGAGCACAGATACGCAGTATTTT. Full variable domain (remainder filled in from reference TRBV5-4 and TRBJ2-3): ETGVTQSPTHLIKTRGQQVTLRCSSQSGHNTVSWYQQALGQGPQFIFQYYREEENGRGNFPPRFSGLQFPNYSSELNVNALELDDSALYLCASSFTGSTDTQYFGPGTRLTVL.